Listed here are 9 T cell receptor beta chains from one sample, sequenced in a study of blood T cell repertoires in COVID-19. TCRdb's copy holds only in-frame clones and misses some; the assay was immunoSEQ multiplex PCR. The repertoire holds around 160,000 clones, with roughly 84% as singletons. The sample consisted of PBMCs or T cells enriched from blood (not recorded which). These receptors came from a woman between 50 and 59 years old who had been exposed to COVID-19.

This chain uses TRBV4-2 with TRBJ1-5, with a tentative D call TRBD1 (6 bases). This CDR3 is 15 amino acids long. Germline CDR1 and CDR2: LGHNA and YNFKEQ. The V end lost 1 base, the J end lost 5 bases, and 12 bases lay between the germline ends. DNA of the CDR3: TGTGCCAGCAGCCAAGGGACAGACGACCATCAGCCCCAGCATTTT. Protein product: CASSQGTDDHQPQHF.

The chain employs TRBV10-3 and TRBJ1-1; 10 bases agree with TRBD1. This CDR3 contains 14 residues. Germline CDR1 and CDR2: ENHRY and SYGVKD. V was clipped by 4 bases and J by 5 bases; unmatched bases: 4. The CDR3 protein is CAISAGTGVTEAFF. As DNA, the CDR3 is TGTGCCATCAGTGCAGGGACAGGGGTGACTGAAGCTTTCTTT.

The V gene is TRBV21-1, the J gene TRBJ1-3. TRBV21-1 represents a pseudogene. The CDR3 length is 16 residues. For the CDR3, the DNA is TGTGCCAGCACCCCCGTCGGCGGAAACTCTGGAAACACCATATATTTT. This gives the protein CASTPVGGNSGNTIYF.

Concerning this clone: The junction shows a germline mismatch at one end, possibly a read error. The chain couples TRBV2 to TRBJ2-2; D perhaps matches TRBD1 (6 bases). The length of the CDR3 is 14 residues. Germline CDR1 reads SNHLY; CDR2 reads FYNNEI. The CDR3 sequence: CASSETGNAGELFF. In DNA form, the CDR3 reads TGTGCCAGCAGTGAAACAGGGAACGCCGGGGAGCTGTTTTTT.

J is TRBJ2-3 and V is TRBV5-4; D not certain. The CDR3 spans 14 residues. Per germline, CDR1 SGHNT and CDR2 YYREEE (reference sequence). Between the trimmed V and J ends, which lost 3 bases and 1 base, there was a span of 9 bases. CDR3 region: CASSYRVGTDTQYF. The CDR3, as DNA: TGTGCCAGCAGCTATCGGGTAGGCACAGATACGCAGTATTTT.

The V call is TRBV7-8, the J call TRBJ2-7; TRBD2 matches at 8 bases. The CDR3 runs to 18 residues. Germline-derived CDR1 and CDR2 are SGHVS and FQNEAQ. Trimming at V came to 4 bases and at J to 0 bases, leaving 14 bases not matched to a gene. CDR3 protein: CASSSSGGAGGYSYEQYF. In DNA, the CDR3 is TGTGCCAGCAGCTCCTCCGGCGGGGCGGGAGGTTACTCCTACGAGCAGTACTTC.

This clone was observed a few times. The chain couples TRBV6-2 or TRBV6-3 to TRBJ2-1, with D tentatively TRBD2 (5 bases). The CDR3 runs to 12 residues. Germline CDR1 and CDR2: MNHEY and SVGEGT. Trimming cost V 2 bases and J 9 bases, with 8 bases left between them. DNA of the CDR3: TGTGCCAGCAGTTACGCCCGGGGTGAGCAGTTCTTC. This encodes CASSYARGEQFF.

To note about this clone: The same CDR3 is also encoded by other DNA sequences in this sample. V usage is TRBV27 and J usage is TRBJ2-7; 7 bases are shared with TRBD1. The germline gives CDR1 MNHEY, CDR2 SMNVEV (reference sequence). The V gene end was trimmed by 8 bases and the J gene end by 0 bases; junction bases not matched to a gene: 4. The CDR3 runs 13 residues. The CDR3, as DNA: TGTGCCAGCCGTAGACAGGGCTCCTACGAGCAGTACTTC. As protein: CASRRQGSYEQYF.

The chain recombines TRBV27 with TRBJ2-5, with TRBD1 matching 8 bases. This CDR3 is built from 19 residues. The J segment lost 3 bases and the V segment lost 2 bases, leaving 17 bases of the junction unmatched. Germline V gene sequence: CDR1 MNHEY, CDR2 SMNVEV (reference sequence). As DNA, the CDR3 is TGTGCCAGCAGTTTAGTATTAGCCGGGACAGGAGACTTTAAAGAGACCCAGTACTTC. It specifies CASSLVLAGTGDFKETQYF.